Presented here are 6 T cell receptor beta chains from one specimen sequenced in a study of T cell changes during pregnancy in multiple sclerosis (dated by TCRdb to the late 2010s). The library was generated by the immunoSEQ multiplex PCR assay. This immuneACCESS table, as held by TCRdb, lists in-frame sequences with V and J called but not all clones. Of the missing ones, under half trace to an unresolved V gene in checked studies; the others have no known cause. In all, the sample holds about 60,000 clones, and roughly nine tenths of those were seen once. Of the sample, roughly 0.76% falls within the top ten clones. Sample: CD4+ T cells from peripheral blood mononuclear cells, taken in the first trimester of pregnancy. Receptor source: a female donor with multiple sclerosis, enrolled in a pregnancy study.

In this sample, this clone turned up a few times. CDR3 coding DNA: TGTGCCAGCAAAAGACAGGGGCGCACAAGGAACACTGAAGCTTTCTTT. As protein: CASKRQGRTRNTEAFF. The rearrangement joins TRBV19 to TRBJ1-1; the match to TRBD1 covers 8 bases. CDR1 is LNHDA and CDR2 is SQIVND in the germline V gene (reference sequence). J gave up 1 base and V 9 bases, and 13 bases lay outside the gene matches. The CDR3 runs 16 residues.

The V and J genes are TRBV18 and TRBJ2-7, with a weak D call TRBD1 (5 bases). In germline, CDR1 is KGHSH, CDR2 LQKENI. V lost 5 bases to trimming and J lost 3 bases, with 14 bases between them. The CDR3 contains 14 residues. The CDR3 sequence: CASSTSYRSYEQYF. The CDR3 coding sequence is TGTGCCAGCTCAACCTCTTACAGGAGCTACGAGCAGTACTTC.

J is TRBJ2-3 and V is TRBV30, with TRBD2 matching over 11 bases. CDR3 length: 15 residues. Germline V lookup: CDR1 GTSNPN, CDR2 SVGIG (reference sequence). The V segment lost 1 base and the J segment 4 bases; nucleotides outside the gene matches: 4. The CDR3 sequence is CAWSGLAGGADTQYF. In DNA form, the CDR3 reads TGTGCCTGGAGTGGTCTAGCGGGGGGCGCAGATACGCAGTATTTT. The entire variable domain, with the rest obtained from reference TRBV30 and TRBJ2-3, is as follows: SQTIHQWPATLVQPVGSPLSLECTVEGTSNPNLYWYRQAAGRGLQLLFYSVGIGQISSEVPQNLSASRPQDRQFILSSKKLLLSDSGFYLCAWSGLAGGADTQYFGPGTRLTVL.

The CDR3 sequence is CASSYRASGANVLTF. CDR3 DNA: TGTGCCAGCAGCTACAGGGCCTCTGGGGCCAACGTCCTGACTTTC. The chain joins TRBV7-3 to TRBJ2-6; D is perhaps TRBD1 (6 bases). V was pared by 4 bases and J by 0 bases, with 7 bases between. Germline V gene lookup returns CDR1 SGHTA and CDR2 FQGTGA. CDR3 length: 15 residues.

J is TRBJ1-5 and V is TRBV23-1; 9 nucleotides match TRBD1. TRBV23-1 is placed among ORFs of uncertain function. J was trimmed by 3 bases and V by 3 bases; bases with no gene match: 15. The CDR3 loop spans 19 amino acids. CDR3 in DNA: TGCGCCAGCAGTCATAGGTCCGGGAACGGGACAGGGAACAATCAGCCCCAGCATTTT. Its protein product is CASSHRSGNGTGNNQPQHF.

The rearrangement links TRBV18 to TRBJ2-1; 8 bases line up with TRBD1. After removal of 4 bases from V and 6 bases from J, the junction contained 11 bases not matched to a gene. The CDR3 consists of 16 residues. Germline CDR1 KGHSH, CDR2 LQKENI. This chain's CDR3 is CASSLRLEQGVNEQFF. In DNA, the CDR3 is TGTGCCAGCTCACTCCGGCTGGAACAGGGGGTCAATGAGCAGTTCTTC.